This TCR beta chain was found in a study of cytomegalovirus exposure and HLA in healthy donors (dated by TCRdb to the late 2010s). For the wider study: An earlier analysis of about 530 of the donors reported approximately 260 Gb of sequence data and around 100 million unique TCR beta sequences obtained from about 179 million T cells. In the later analysis, no new phenotypic data were used to find candidate immune exposures; instead, reliance was placed on TCR beta sequences and their occurrence across donors. In addition to the first cohort of 500 to 850 subjects, a separate validation cohort of approximately 120 different subjects was used. Every repertoire in the discovery cohort had been generated on one and the same sequencing platform. Donor age, sex, ethnicity and CMV serostatus were compiled alongside the repertoire data. An early release that covered some 640 HLA-typed donors contained 300 to 350 gigabases of sequencing data and tens of millions of unique TCR sequences. A later genetic analysis took genome-wide SNP genotypes for about three fifths of the 666 donors and used that subset as a discovery cohort. A later analysis re-analyzed previously published TCR beta repertoires from several hundred donors and added high-resolution HLA genotyping to study TCR occurrence patterns. Among around 400 genotyped donors of the cohort, an average of around 240,000 unique TCR beta nucleotide sequences were sequenced per donor, roughly 18% of them non-productive. High-throughput TCR immunosequencing, statistical association of individual TCRs with disease status, and machine learning were combined to predict cytomegalovirus infection status. Because of strong linkage in the cohort, a handful of DR-DQ haplotypes were treated as single units for association and clustering. The genetic ancestry cluster associated with self-reported Caucasian donors included roughly 84% of the roughly 390 genotyped donors. The study was designed to test whether signatures of past pathogen exposure could be identified by cataloging public T cell receptors. Class I and class II HLA loci were covered by the typing at four-digit resolution. Typing coverage varied by locus: roughly 620-640 donors for A, B, C, DRB1 and DQB1; roughly 560 for DQA1; about 570 for DPA1; around 490 for DPB1. In an earlier analysis of a few hundred of the donors, high-throughput TCR beta sequencing was used to judge whether each TCR beta V gene segment behaved as functional or pseudogenic. The T cell repertoires of some 700 subjects were profiled by immunosequencing and related to cytomegalovirus serostatus.

Measured from the cysteine to the phenylalanine, the CDR3 is 17 residues long. The kept DNA is CDR3 alone, 51 bases in frame from the first base. V is pruned by 1 base and J by 2 bases, leaving 7 bases of the junction without a gene match. In the germline V gene (reference sequence), CDR1 corresponds to SEHNR and CDR2 to FQNEAQ. Summary of the overall study and its limitations: Only TCR beta chains were sequenced in this cohort, and the absence of alpha or paired-chain data limited detectable features. A further reported finding was that TCR beta sequences accurately predicted the HLA-A and HLA-B alleles for most subjects in the first cohort. Because counts were too low, seventeen rarely observed V segments, including chromosome 9 orphons, were excluded from the earlier analysis of a few hundred of the donors. In a later analysis, most CMV-associated TCR beta chains were found to appear HLA-restricted, with HLA associations seemingly driven largely by CMV exposure. Most TCR sequences were seen in very few donors, while some public TCRs were found in many individuals. In an earlier analysis of around 600 of the donors, most TCR beta V segments appeared in productive rearrangements about 87% or about 30% of the time, broadly matching IMGT annotations. In a later genetic analysis, a missense DCLRE1C variant was associated with V-gene and J-gene trimming of TCR beta chains, and the association was replicated in an independent cohort. At a false discovery rate of 0.05, a later analysis linked roughly 17,000 TCR beta sequences to specific HLA alleles. In a later analysis, TCR association rates were found to vary across HLA loci, with the most associated TCRs seen for DRB1 alleles and the fewest for HLA-C alleles. A few of the identified cytomegalovirus-associated TCR beta chains were confirmed in vitro to be specific for cytomegalovirus antigens. A total of around 150 TCR beta chains were listed by the study as associated with cytomegalovirus. In a later analysis, several top co-occurrence clusters were reported to appear linked to parvovirus B19, influenza, CMV and Epstein-Barr virus. CMV serostatus was the only immune exposure information available for the cohort. A later genetic analysis reported fewer N-insertions in productive TCRs among donors in an Asian-associated ancestry cluster than the roughly 700-donor mean. Roughly uniform sequencing depth across donors was assumed in presence/absence analyses, although this assumption may not hold. A cluster of highly shared sequence variants was judged likely to be a technical artifact of the sequencing pipeline. Because HLA typing was unavailable for some donors at each locus, only the typed subset was used in association tests. The 87-base-pair reads could not distinguish some IMGT-functional V segments, including TRBV6-2 and TRBV6-3, so those segments were excluded. The classifier was reported to diagnose cytomegalovirus status with high specificity and sensitivity in both the original and validation cohorts. The authors suggested that the approach could potentially be generalized to other disease states and immunological phenotypes. Correlated functional status among segregating V segments might reflect linkage disequilibrium, but an unknown experimental factor could not be ruled out. In a later analysis, HLA-associated TCR beta chains were found to be more clonally expanded and to have lower generation probabilities than equally common non-associated chains. Assigning TCR associations to individual alleles was difficult when HLA alleles, especially DR and DQ, strongly co-occurred.

The cohort comprised fewer than 750 healthy bone marrow donors. At the time of sampling, all cohort members were nominally healthy, though unrecorded immune exposures were likely present. The donor was CMV seronegative and belonged to the group of 352 seronegative cohort members. Every donor gave a peripheral blood sample, and the peripheral blood mononuclear cells from that sample were used for TCR beta sequencing. The Qiagen DNeasy Blood Extraction Kit was used to extract genomic DNA from the blood cell samples. Libraries came from the immunoSEQ multiplex PCR assay. A mixture of 60 forward primers for TCR Vbeta segments and 13 reverse primers for TCR Jbeta segments was used in the multiplex PCR. A multiplex PCR assay on genomic DNA amplified the CDR3 region of rearranged TCR beta genes. The Illumina HiSeq System was used to sequence the amplified TCR beta libraries as 87-base-pair reads. In the original analysis: Across the 670 or so repertoires, a later analysis counted tens of millions of unique TCR beta chains, some 11 million of which were shared by at least two donors. A nearest-neighbor algorithm error-corrected the raw reads and collapsed the reads into unique sequences, merging closely related sequences to remove PCR and sequencing errors. Alignment of CDR3 sequences to IMGT reference sequences was used to assign V, D and J gene segments. For a sequence to be retained, a match of at least six nucleotides was required to both a V gene segment and a J gene segment. A rearrangement was called productive if the CDR3 had no stop codons and remained in frame with V and J, and every other rearrangement was called non-productive. CDR3 was defined by IMGT convention, running from the second conserved V-encoded cysteine to the conserved J-encoded phenylalanine. The earlier analysis of more than 450 of the donors excluded sequences that lacked an unambiguous match to a single V gene segment. An earlier analysis of some 610 of the donors called V segments functional above 56.7% productive rearrangements and segregating when the between-donor standard deviation exceeded 5%. A statistical classification framework was built to diagnose cytomegalovirus status from the catalog of TCR beta chain sequences. V and J gene assignment, in a later analysis, came from comparing TCR nucleotide sequences with IMGT/GENE-DB human TR gene sequences. Using the TCRdist pipeline, a later analysis assigned CDR3 sequences along with most-parsimonious VDJ recombination scenarios. In a later analysis, each TCR beta chain was defined by its CDR3 amino acid sequence together with its V-gene family, and reads lacking a unique V-gene family were excluded. A later analysis removed 600 or so highly shared, low-generation-probability nucleotide sequences to deal with suspected cross-contamination and a sequencing artifact. For each public chain, a later analysis derived a clonal expansion index from normalized ranks of inferred template counts within each repertoire. In a later analysis, generation probabilities were computed using a VDJ recombination model fitted to out-of-frame rearrangements, and the results were checked against IGoR. A later analysis scored TCR-TCR, TCR-HLA and TCR-CMV co-occurrence with hypergeometric tests, applying a repertoire-size bias correction to TCR pairs. A later analysis estimated false discovery rates by permuting HLA or CMV assignments 20 times. In a later analysis, co-occurring TCRs were grouped using DBSCAN, with TCRdist sequence similarity added in when clustering inside HLA-allele-positive subsets. Repertoires with fewer than 30,000 or more than 120,000 public chains, plus five repertoires with anomalous nucleotide sharing, were excluded from co-occurrence clustering. TCRdb's version of the immuneACCESS table is confined to in-frame rearrangements and falls short of the full clone set. An unresolved V gene accounts for under half of the shortfall where checked; the remainder is of unknown origin. That table is the source of V, J and clone size, and D and trimming were worked out from the DNA. The sample table records around 150,000 clones; approximately 79% of these occur just once. Jointly, the top ten make up roughly 1.1% of the sample.

Turning to this clone: The antigen it recognizes is unknown. No base quality information exists; no much larger clone differs at one position.

The TCR sequence derives from a male donor in good health and CMV-seronegative. The sample comprised PBMCs. The V gene is TRBV7-9 and the J gene is TRBJ2-3; 9 junctional bases match TRBD1. The CDR3 region reads CASSLVSGTGYTDTQYF. The DNA sequence is as follows: TGTGCCAGCAGCTTAGTATCCGGGACAGGGTACACAGATACGCAGTATTTT. Reference TRBV7-9 and TRBJ2-3 proteins supply the regions before and after the CDR3; the full variable domain is: DTGVSQNPRHKITKRGQNVTFRCDPISEHNRLYWYRQTLGQGPEFLTYFQNEAQLEKSRLLSDRFSAERPKGSFSTLEIQRTEQGDSAMYLCASSLVSGTGYTDTQYFGPGTRLTVL.